This is a list of T cell receptor beta chains from one sample in a study of blood T cell repertoires in COVID-19. Clones were read by immunoSEQ multiplex PCR, and TCRdb kept only the in-frame ones, dropping some. This table has around 260,000 clones, approximately 86% appearing once. The material sequenced was peripheral blood. The receptors derive from a man aged 25 to 40 with active or convalescent COVID-19. CDR3s include the opening cysteine and the closing phenylalanine or tryptophan. Fields, in order: clone size, J gene, D gene, V gene, CDR3 length, CDR3 DNA, CDR3 protein. D genes are given only for firm matches. The listing skips clone size in some rows; elsewhere it reads once, few, many or a size class.

few,TRBJ2-7,TRBD2,TRBV19,14,TGTGCCAGTGCCCTTCGGGGGGACTCCTACGAGCAGTACTTC,CASALRGDSYEQYF
-,TRBJ2-3,TRBD2,TRBV11-2,19,TGTGCCAGCAGCCCCTTTCCCTTGACTAGCGGGGGCCAAACAGATACGCAGTATTTT,CASSPFPLTSGGQTDTQYF
-,TRBJ2-7,-,TRBV11-2,14,TGTGCCAGCAGCTTAGCCCCTAGTTCCTACGAGCAGTACTTC,CASSLAPSSYEQYF
-,TRBJ1-2,TRBD1,TRBV20-1,8,TGCAGTGCCAAAGGGACAGTCTTC,CSAKGTVF
-,TRBJ1-4,-,TRBV14,13,TGTGCCAGCTTATGGCAGAATTTTGAAAAACTGTTTTTT,CASLWQNFEKLFF
-,TRBJ2-6,TRBD1,TRBV10-2,19,TGCGCCAGCAGTGAGTCAATAGGACAGGGGTATTCTGGGGCCAACGTCCTGACTTTC,CASSESIGQGYSGANVLTF
-,TRBJ1-1,-,TRBV6-6,14,TGTGCCAGCAGTTCGGGGGGAGGGGACACTGAAGCTTTCTTT,CASSSGGGDTEAFF
-,TRBJ1-3,TRBD1,TRBV29-1,15,TGCAGCGCAACCACCGGGACAGGGGGAGGAAACACCATATATTTT,CSATTGTGGGNTIYF
-,TRBJ2-3,TRBD2,TRBV13,19,TGTGCCAGCAGCTTAGGCGGACTAGCGGGGTCGGTTGGAACAGATACGCAGTATTTT,CASSLGGLAGSVGTDTQYF
many,TRBJ1-5,-,TRBV19,17,TGTGCCAGTAGTATCCGCAGGCCCGTTTATAGCAATCAGCCCCAGCATTTT,CASSIRRPVYSNQPQHF
-,TRBJ2-7,TRBD1,TRBV7-2,15,TGTGCCAGCAGCTTACTGAGGACAGGGTATCACGAGCAGTACTTC,CASSLLRTGYHEQYF
few,TRBJ1-2,-,TRBV23-1,11,TGCGCCAGCCCTCGGTGGTATGGCTACACCTTC,CASPRWYGYTF
-,TRBJ2-7,TRBD1,TRBV6-1,16,TGTGCCAGCAGTGACCGCACGACAGGGGAATCCTACGAGCAGTACTTC,CASSDRTTGESYEQYF
-,TRBJ2-5,-,TRBV29-1,13,TGCAGCGTTGTCTGGGCCATACAAGAGACCCAGTACTTC,CSVVWAIQETQYF
-,TRBJ1-2,-,TRBV27,15,TGTGCCAGCAGTTTTTCCGGGACACCCTACGGGCGCTACACCTTC,CASSFSGTPYGRYTF
-,TRBJ2-4,TRBD1,TRBV2,19,TGTGCCAGCAGAACCGGGACAGGGTCGAGTAGGGAAGCCAAAAACATTCAGTACTTC,CASRTGTGSSREAKNIQYF
-,TRBJ2-5,TRBD2,TRBV7-8,17,TGTGCCAGCAGCGAAGACACTAGCGGGGGGGCCACGGAGACCCAGTACTTC,CASSEDTSGGATETQYF
-,TRBJ2-2,-,TRBV9,13,TGTGCCAGCAGCGTAGTGTCCTCCGGGGAGCTGTTTTTT,CASSVVSSGELFF
-,TRBJ2-1,TRBD2,TRBV7-8,16,TGTGCCAGCAGCGTACGCGGGGGGGCAGCCTACAATGAGCAGTTCTTC,CASSVRGGAAYNEQFF
-,TRBJ1-6,-,TRBV9,13,TGTGCCAGCAGCGTTACGGGAAATTCACCCCTCCACTTT,CASSVTGNSPLHF
-,TRBJ2-7,TRBD1,TRBV10-3,17,TGTGCCATCAGTGAGTCAAGTTTAGGACAGGGTTCCTACGAGCAGTACTTC,CAISESSLGQGSYEQYF
-,TRBJ2-2,TRBD1,TRBV2,16,TGTGCCAGCAGTCAAGGGGGCGGACCGAACACCGGGGAGCTGTTTTTT,CASSQGGGPNTGELFF
-,TRBJ1-6,-,TRBV4-1,15,TGCGCCAGCAGCCAAGAAGGACTAACCGGGTCACCCCTCCACTTT,CASSQEGLTGSPLHF
-,TRBJ2-5,TRBD2,TRBV4-2,18,TGTGCCAGCAGCCAAGGTCTACTAGCGGGGGGCGGGAAAGAGACCCAGTACTTC,CASSQGLLAGGGKETQYF
-,TRBJ2-6,-,TRBV7-9,17,TGTGCCAGCAGCTTAAGTCTACAGGGATCTGGGGCCAACGTCCTGACTTTC,CASSLSLQGSGANVLTF
-,TRBJ2-7,-,TRBV30,13,TGTGCCTGGAGTGGGGTCGACTGGCCCGAGCAGTACTTC,CAWSGVDWPEQYF
-,TRBJ1-1,-,TRBV12-3/TRBV12-4,13,TGTGCCAGCAGGCACAGAACACTCATTGAAGCTTTCTTT,CASRHRTLIEAFF
-,TRBJ2-1,TRBD2,TRBV2,16,TGTGCCAGCAGTGAAGCCGCGGGGGGCCTCTACAATGAGCAGTTCTTC,CASSEAAGGLYNEQFF
few,TRBJ2-1,TRBD2,TRBV29-1,13,TGCAGCGTTGAGCAGCGGGGGGGCCACGAGCAGTTCTTC,CSVEQRGGHEQFF
-,TRBJ1-5,-,TRBV4-2,15,TGTGCCAGCAGCCAAGCTCGGGGTGTGAGTCAGCCCCAGCATTTT,CASSQARGVSQPQHF
-,TRBJ2-7,TRBD2,TRBV19,14,TGTGCCTGTAGCGCGGGGGGGACTGCCTACGAGCAGTACTTC,CACSAGGTAYEQYF
-,TRBJ2-1,TRBD2,TRBV7-2,15,TGTGCCAGCAGCTTAGGTACTAGCGGATACAATGAGCAGTTCTTC,CASSLGTSGYNEQFF
few,TRBJ1-2,-,TRBV19,15,TGTGCCAGTAGGTATGGGGGGAAGGGTTCGTATGGCTACACCTTC,CASRYGGKGSYGYTF
-,TRBJ2-7,-,TRBV30,14,TGTGCCTGGAGTGATTTCGCCACTACCTACGAGCAGTACTTC,CAWSDFATTYEQYF
few,TRBJ1-4,TRBD1,TRBV4-3,15,TGCGCCAGCAGCCGCCTACAGGGGGCAGGTGAAAAACTGTTTTTT,CASSRLQGAGEKLFF
-,TRBJ1-2,-,TRBV5-1,13,TGCGCCAGCAGCTTGGACCCCTACTCTGGCTACACCTTC,CASSLDPYSGYTF
-,TRBJ1-1,TRBD1,TRBV18,17,TGTGCCAGCCACCATACCGGGACAGGGCTCATGAACACTGAAGCTTTCTTT,CASHHTGTGLMNTEAFF
-,TRBJ2-1,-,TRBV7-8,12,TGTGCCAGCAGCCCTGCCCTAGGTGAGCAGTTCTTC,CASSPALGEQFF
-,TRBJ2-1,-,TRBV19,14,TGTGCCAGTCGGGTGCAGCTTGACTACAATGAGCAGTTCTTC,CASRVQLDYNEQFF
-,TRBJ2-1,-,TRBV30,17,TGTGCCCGGAGCCCGCGTTTTTTCAGCGGCCTCGACAATGAGCAGTTCTTC,CARSPRFFSGLDNEQFF
-,TRBJ2-5,TRBD2,TRBV14,18,TGTGCCAGCAGCCAAGGACTAGCGGGGGGAGGATTCCAAGAGACCCAGTACTTC,CASSQGLAGGGFQETQYF
-,TRBJ1-6,-,TRBV5-5,15,TGTGCCAGCAGCTTGGTACGAGGTTACAATTCACCCCTCCACTTT,CASSLVRGYNSPLHF
-,TRBJ1-1,TRBD1,TRBV2,17,TGTGCCAGCAGAACAGGGGACGCCTCGTCCATGAACACTGAAGCTTTCTTT,CASRTGDASSMNTEAFF
-,TRBJ2-2,TRBD1,TRBV6-5,16,TGTGCCAGCAGTTCCCCGGGACAGGGCAACACCGGGGAGCTGTTTTTT,CASSSPGQGNTGELFF
-,TRBJ2-7,-,TRBV5-6,13,TGTGCCAGCAGCCAGTGGGCTGGCTACGAGCAGTACTTC,CASSQWAGYEQYF
-,TRBJ1-2,TRBD1,TRBV7-9,16,TGTGCCAGCAGCCACGGGCAGGGGGCGAATAACTATGGCTACACCTTC,CASSHGQGANNYGYTF
-,TRBJ2-3,TRBD2,TRBV7-3,15,TGTGCCAGCAGCTCTAGCGGGGGGGAGAGAGATACGCAGTATTTT,CASSSSGGERDTQYF
-,TRBJ2-6,-,TRBV4-3,15,TGCGCCAGCAGCCAGGGGAGGCAGGGAGCCAACGTCCTGACTTTC,CASSQGRQGANVLTF
-,TRBJ1-5,-,TRBV30,16,TGTGCCTGGAGTGTATCTCCGCAGTATAGCAATCAGCCCCAGCATTTT,CAWSVSPQYSNQPQHF
-,TRBJ2-2,TRBD1,TRBV9,17,TGTGCCAGCAGCGGAGGCCCCTCCGGGACAGGGGTCGGGGAGCTGTTTTTT,CASSGGPSGTGVGELFF
-,TRBJ2-2,-,TRBV10-2,15,TGCGCCACGCTACGGGGGCTAGCGGAAACCGGGGAGCTGTTTTTT,CATLRGLAETGELFF
once,TRBJ2-6,-,TRBV27,15,TGTGCCAGCAGTTTACGTAGCTCTGGGGCCAACGTCCTGACTTTC,CASSLRSSGANVLTF
-,TRBJ2-7,-,TRBV28,15,TGTGCCAGCAGTTTGACCGGAGTAGGGGCCTACGAGCAGTACTTC,CASSLTGVGAYEQYF
-,TRBJ2-7,TRBD1,TRBV10-3,17,TGTGCCATCAGTGAGGCCATTGCGGGGACAGGGACCTACGAGCAGTACTTC,CAISEAIAGTGTYEQYF